This T cell receptor (beta chain) was captured in a study of T cell repertoires in cytomegalovirus infection. The V end was cut by 6 bases, the J end by 0 bases, with 27 bases between. The germline V gene has CDR1 SGHVS and CDR2 FNYEAQ. The CDR3 is 20 residues long. A remark on this clonotype: Antigen unknown.

MiXCR was run by TCRdb on the reads, yielding one entry per CDR3 protein. The table shows about 150,000 distinct CDR3 sequences, with 30% to 40% occurring only once. Sequenced here: CD8+ T cells from cultured PBMCs, sampled from culture after CMV antigen stimulation. The chain joins TRBV7-6 to TRBJ2-1; D perhaps matches TRBD1 (5 bases). The TCR sequence derives from a human donor in good health (CMV status not recorded). Some clones in this sample may be carry-over from other donors' samples. The CDR3 loop reads CASRRAPGLTKPSSYNEQFF. Written as DNA, the CDR3 is TGTGCCAGCAGAAGGGCCCCAGGGCTAACGAAACCTAGCTCCTACAATGAGCAGTTCTTC.